This is a list of T cell receptor beta chains from one sample in a study of cytomegalovirus exposure and HLA in healthy donors. Measured with immunoSEQ multiplex PCR; TCRdb has only the in-frame clones, and not every one. Of 100,000 to 150,000 clones in the sample, over 65% were seen once. Material: PBMCs. The receptors were gathered from a man younger than 45 in good health and CMV-seropositive. Each CDR3 is given with its conserved first and last residue. A D gene is named only where the DNA matches it firmly. Clone sizes are given selectively: once, few, many, or a class where the clone is expanded.

clone size	J gene	V gene	D gene	CDR3 protein	CDR3 DNA
.	TRBJ2-5	TRBV7-9	.	CASSDLGPETQYF	TGTGCCAGCAGCGACCTGGGGCCAGAGACCCAGTACTTC
.	TRBJ2-6	TRBV10-3	TRBD1	CAISEWDRAGSGANVLTF	TGTGCCATCTCGGAGTGGGACAGGGCCGGCTCTGGGGCCAACGTCCTGACTTTC
.	TRBJ1-1	TRBV5-6	TRBD1	CASSLTPHRGMNTEAFF	TGTGCCAGCAGCCTCACACCCCACAGGGGAATGAACACTGAAGCTTTCTTT
.	TRBJ2-7	TRBV14	.	CASSQVAHYEQYF	TGTGCCAGCAGCCAAGTAGCCCACTACGAGCAGTACTTC
.	TRBJ1-2	TRBV20-1	.	CSAIAEGGYTF	TGCAGTGCTATCGCGGAGGGAGGCTACACCTTC
.	TRBJ2-7	TRBV30	TRBD2	CAWSLGLAAYEQYF	TGTGCCTGGAGCCTGGGACTAGCGGCCTACGAGCAGTACTTC
.	TRBJ2-1	TRBV6-6	.	CASSSRARGNEQFF	TGTGCCAGCAGTTCCCGGGCCCGGGGCAATGAGCAGTTCTTC
.	TRBJ2-7	TRBV5-1	TRBD1	CASSLEGQGFDEQYF	TGCGCCAGCAGCTTGGAGGGACAGGGATTCGACGAGCAGTACTTC
.	TRBJ2-5	TRBV10-3	.	CAISDVTRETQYF	TGTGCCATCAGTGACGTTACCCGGGAGACCCAGTACTTC
.	TRBJ2-7	TRBV7-9	TRBD2	CASSLVGGLDPYF	TGTGCCAGCAGCTTAGTTGGGGGACTAGATCCGTACTTC
.	TRBJ1-3	TRBV11-2	.	CASSPRGTVGNTIYF	TGTGCCAGCAGCCCACGCGGGACCGTCGGAAACACCATATATTTT
.	TRBJ2-7	TRBV4-2	.	CASSQETQGGDYEQYF	TGTGCCAGCAGCCAAGAAACCCAGGGCGGTGACTACGAGCAGTACTTC
.	TRBJ1-1	TRBV9	TRBD1	CASSVTGGGTEAFF	TGTGCCAGCAGCGTTACAGGGGGGGGGACTGAAGCTTTCTTT
.	TRBJ2-4	TRBV4-3	.	CASSQDTELNIQYF	TGCGCCAGCAGCCAAGATACGGAGTTGAACATTCAGTACTTC
.	TRBJ2-7	TRBV27	.	CASSLSPGVAEQYF	TGTGCCAGCAGTTTATCACCAGGGGTGGCCGAGCAGTACTTC
few	TRBJ2-5	TRBV30	TRBD1	CAWSVNRDRRRETQYF	TGTGCCTGGAGTGTAAACCGGGACAGGAGAAGAGAGACCCAGTACTTC
.	TRBJ1-1	TRBV15	.	CATSSERYSGALAFF	TGTGCCACCAGCTCAGAGAGATATTCAGGGGCTCTTGCTTTCTTT
.	TRBJ2-5	TRBV5-8	.	CASSQRLGETQYF	TGTGCCAGCAGCCAAAGACTAGGGGAGACCCAGTACTTC
.	TRBJ2-7	TRBV29-1	.	CSVGTREQYF	TGCAGCGTGGGTACGCGGGAGCAGTACTTC
.	TRBJ2-1	TRBV2	.	CASSDEGRPHYNEQFF	TGTGCCAGCAGTGATGAGGGGAGGCCTCACTACAATGAGCAGTTCTTC
.	TRBJ1-1	TRBV27	.	CASSLAFNTEAFF	TGTGCCAGCAGTTTGGCATTCAACACTGAAGCTTTCTTT
.	TRBJ2-5	TRBV4-1	.	CASSQVAGSRETQYF	TGCGCCAGCAGCCAAGTGGCAGGATCCCGAGAGACCCAGTACTTC
.	TRBJ2-7	TRBV29-1	TRBD2	CSVEMVPSGRHYEQYF	TGCAGCGTTGAAATGGTGCCTAGCGGGAGGCACTACGAGCAGTACTTC
.	TRBJ1-1	TRBV19	.	CASRGRLGSPTEAFF	TGTGCCAGTAGGGGGCGTTTAGGGTCTCCCACTGAAGCTTTCTTT
.	TRBJ2-7	TRBV4-2	TRBD2	CASSQDSASSGGFYEQYF	TGTGCCAGCAGCCAAGATAGTGCGAGTAGCGGGGGGTTCTACGAGCAGTACTTC
.	TRBJ1-5	TRBV7-8	.	CASSPDGRSNQPQHF	TGTGCCAGCAGCCCTGACGGGAGGAGCAATCAGCCCCAGCATTTT
.	TRBJ1-4	TRBV18	TRBD1	CASSPRQGGPEKLFF	TGTGCCAGCTCGCCAAGACAGGGTGGTCCTGAAAAACTGTTTTTT
.	TRBJ1-1	TRBV4-1	TRBD1	CASSQLQGGTEAFF	TGCGCCAGCAGCCAATTGCAGGGGGGCACTGAAGCTTTCTTT
.	TRBJ2-1	TRBV11-2	.	CASSLDQGLNNEQFF	TGTGCCAGCAGCTTAGACCAGGGCTTGAACAATGAGCAGTTCTTC
.	TRBJ2-7	TRBV6-6	.	CASSYSVGYYYEQYF	TGTGCCAGCAGTTACTCGGTGGGTTACTACTACGAGCAGTACTTC
.	TRBJ2-7	TRBV4-3	TRBD1	CASSRHPKGDSYEQYF	TGCGCCAGCAGCCGACACCCCAAAGGGGACAGCTACGAGCAGTACTTC
.	TRBJ1-5	TRBV10-3	TRBD1	CAISEDRASQPQHF	TGTGCCATCAGTGAGGACAGGGCGAGCCAGCCCCAGCATTTT
.	TRBJ2-1	TRBV7-3	TRBD2	CASSLGSGSLEQFF	TGTGCCAGCAGCCTAGGGAGCGGGAGCCTTGAGCAGTTCTTC
.	TRBJ1-1	TRBV6-5	.	CASSVNGGYTEAFF	TGTGCCAGCAGTGTCAATGGGGGGTACACTGAAGCTTTCTTT
.	TRBJ1-1	TRBV28	.	CASSLGLMNRFRGYTEAFF	TGTGCCAGCAGTTTAGGCTTGATGAACAGGTTCCGGGGGTACACTGAAGCTTTCTTT